Presented here are 21 T cell receptor beta chains from one specimen sequenced in a study of regulatory T cells in long-lasting Graves disease. The sample's time point: persistent/refractory GD, antithyroid drugs over 5 years with positive TRAb. Generation of the TCR library employed RNA extracted from PBMCs. Researchers made TCR beta libraries by using iRepertoire HTBI primers and running Arm-PCR on CDR3 regions. One entry per CDR3 protein results from TCRdb running MiXCR on the multiplex PCR reads. The sample holds fewer than 450,000 distinct CDR3 sequences, about a fifth seen once. This specimen was peripheral blood mononuclear cells (PBMCs), taken when the disease was refractory, from a patient treated with antithyroid drugs. The receptors come from a female donor with Graves disease.

The sample holds a few counts of this clonotype. Here the CDR3 reads CASSPQTFTNQPQHF. CDR3 DNA: TGTGCCAGTAGTCCCCAGACCTTTACCAATCAGCCCCAGCATTTT. The chain has TRBV19 and TRBJ1-5; D not resolved. CDR3 length: 15 amino acids. The germline gives CDR1 LNHDA, CDR2 SQIVND (reference sequence). Trimming removed 5 bases from V and 3 bases from J, with 14 bases in between.

This clonotype was observed at least ten times. The chain combines TRBV6-1 with TRBJ2-2; D is uncertain. The CDR3 length is 14 residues. Trimming shortened V by 6 bases and J by 4 bases, and 12 bases separated the two germline ends. Looked up from germline, CDR1 is MNHNS and CDR2 is SASEGT. The CDR3 protein is CASRELLTTGELFF. The DNA of the CDR3 is TGTGCCAGCAGGGAACTACTTACCACCGGGGAGCTGTTTTTT.

This chain connects TRBV4-3 to TRBJ1-1; no clear D gene. The germline CDR1 and CDR2 sequences are LGHNA and YSLEER. Trimming left V 0 bases short and J 0 bases short, with 8 bases between. The CDR3 runs 15 residues. The CDR3 DNA sequence: TGCGCCAGCAGCCAAGATAAAGGGATGAACACTGAAGCTTTCTTT. This gives the protein CASSQDKGMNTEAFF.

V and J are TRBV11-3 and TRBJ2-7; 14 bases line up with TRBD2. CDR3 length equals 15 residues. J was trimmed by 5 bases and V by 6 bases; bases with no gene match: 6. Germline assignment: CDR1 SGHNT and CDR2 YENEEA. CDR3 amino acids: CASSSGLAGGHEQYF. The CDR3 DNA is TGTGCCAGCAGTTCCGGACTAGCGGGAGGCCACGAGCAGTACTTC.

The chain employs TRBV28 and TRBJ1-5; the D is unclear. The germline gives CDR1 MDHEN, CDR2 SYDVKM. V was trimmed by 6 bases and J by 0 bases, leaving 12 bases between them. The length of the CDR3 is 15 residues. In nucleotides, the CDR3 is TGTGCCAGCAGCCCCGGCAGCTATAGCAATCAGCCCCAGCATTTT. Translated, it gives CASSPGSYSNQPQHF.

This sequence joins TRBV12-3 or TRBV12-4 and TRBJ2-1, with 8 bases matching TRBD2. Losses at the gene ends were 4 bases for V and 9 bases for J; bases not matched to a gene: 8. The length of the CDR3 is 14 residues. The CDR3 DNA reads as TGTGCCAGCAGTTACGCGGGAGGTATCGGTGAGCAGTTCTTC. Residues: CASSYAGGIGEQFF.

Comment on this clonotype: A read error may be the cause here, since a much bigger clone is one base away. The chain has TRBV7-8 and TRBJ1-4; D not certain. Germline CDR1 reads SGHVS; CDR2 reads FQNEAQ. Between the trimmed V and J ends, which lost 2 bases and 13 bases, there was a span of 14 bases. This CDR3 contains 13 residues. As DNA, the CDR3 is TGTGCCAGCAGCTTATTGGTGGATGGAAGACTGTTTTTT. It yields the protein CASSLLVDGRLFF.

The gene calls are TRBV12-3 or TRBV12-4 and TRBJ2-4; 7 nucleotides agree with TRBD1. V trimming: 2 bases; J trimming: 9 bases; junction bases outside the gene matches: 13. The CDR3 extends over 16 amino acids. CDR3 amino acids: CASSLFLTGEKSIQYF. The CDR3 DNA reads as TGTGCCAGCAGTTTATTTTTAACAGGGGAGAAATCCATTCAGTACTTC.

J is TRBJ1-1 and V is TRBV5-1; D perhaps matches TRBD1 (5 bases). Trimming pared 5 bases from V and 6 bases from J, leaving 14 bases between. Germline V gives CDR1 SGHRS, CDR2 YFSETQ. This CDR3 has 13 residues. CDR3 in DNA: TGCGCCAGCAGTCTTTCCGGGACCGCTGAAGCTTTCTTT. Amino acid sequence: CASSLSGTAEAFF.

This clonotype was seen a handful of times. The chain has TRBV19 and TRBJ1-5; 7 bases are a match to TRBD1. The trim removed 7 bases at V and 2 bases at J, leaving 8 bases unmatched. The CDR3 is 15 amino acids. The germline V gene encodes CDR1 LNHDA and CDR2 SQIVND (reference sequence). CDR3: CASTGQGGGNQPQHF. CDR3 nucleotides: TGTGCCAGTACCGGCCAGGGGGGTGGCAATCAGCCCCAGCATTTT.

This clonotype was picked up a small number of times. The chain has TRBV6-5 and TRBJ2-1, with TRBD1 matching 7 bases. V dropped 2 bases and J dropped 6; count of bases not matched to a gene: 4. The CDR3 runs to 14 residues. Germline-derived CDR1 and CDR2 are MNHEY and SVGAGI. CDR3 protein: CASSYRGLGNEQFF. The CDR3 DNA reads as TGTGCCAGCAGTTACAGGGGGCTTGGCAATGAGCAGTTCTTC.

The rearrangement joins TRBV27 to TRBJ1-2, with 7 bases identical to TRBD1. Germline loops: CDR1 MNHEY, CDR2 SMNVEV (reference sequence). Trimming cost V 3 bases and J 7 bases; bases outside gene matches: 8. The CDR3 contains 14 residues. The CDR3 region has the DNA TGTGCCAGCAGTTTCAACAGGGGTAGCGGTGGCTACACCTTC. This gives the protein CASSFNRGSGGYTF.

This clonotype was picked up many times. This rearrangement joins TRBV20-1 to TRBJ2-5, with 9 bases matching TRBD2. CDR3 size: 15 residues. The germline V gene encodes CDR1 DFQATT and CDR2 SNEGSKA (reference sequence). Trimming at V came to 6 bases and at J to 2 bases, leaving 10 bases not matched to a gene. The CDR3 nucleotides are TGCAGTGCACCCTTGACTAGCGGAAAACAAGAGACCCAGTACTTC. Translated: CSAPLTSGKQETQYF.

The chain has TRBV6-1 and TRBJ2-7, with D possibly being TRBD2 (6 bases). Germline lookup yields CDR1 MNHNS and CDR2 SASEGT. This CDR3 region has 12 residues. V lost 6 bases to trimming and J lost 3 bases, with 9 bases between them. The CDR3 spells CASRTSFYEQYF. The CDR3 DNA is TGTGCCAGCAGGACTAGTTTCTACGAGCAGTACTTC.

The rearrangement joins TRBV7-9 to TRBJ2-3; 8 bases match TRBD2. From germline, CDR1 is SEHNR and CDR2 FQNEAQ (reference sequence). Germline trimming cut 5 bases from V and 6 bases from J; bases unmatched to any gene: 13. This CDR3 is built from 16 residues. The CDR3: CASSILPAGGLDTQYF. The CDR3 DNA follows: TGTGCCAGCAGCATACTCCCCGCGGGAGGATTGGATACGCAGTATTTT.

This clonotype was seen many times. J is TRBJ1-1 and V is TRBV7-2, with D hard to call. The V gene's germline CDR1 is SGHTA and CDR2 FQGNSA. The CDR3 extends over 15 amino acids. Trimming took off 1 base at V and 5 bases at J, with 14 bases between the two ends. Written as DNA, the CDR3 is TGTGCCAGCAGCTTAGGGGTAGGGCGGTGGACTGAAGCTTTCTTT. Amino acid sequence: CASSLGVGRWTEAFF.

At least ten counts were recorded for this clonotype. The chain employs TRBV11-2 and TRBJ1-2; TRBD1 is a possible D gene (5 bases). Germline loops: CDR1 SGHAT, CDR2 FQNNGV. The V and J ends lost 5 bases and 2 bases respectively, with 12 bases between them. This CDR3 contains 14 residues. The CDR3 reads CASSKGAFNYGYTF. The CDR3 DNA follows: TGTGCCAGCAGCAAAGGGGCTTTCAACTATGGCTACACCTTC.

This chain uses TRBV28 with TRBJ2-1; 16 nucleotides match TRBD2. Germline V lookup: CDR1 MDHEN, CDR2 SYDVKM. This CDR3 is 17 amino acids long. V shed 4 bases, J shed 6 bases, and the junction held 6 bases outside the gene matches. The CDR3 protein is CASSSGTSGRAGNEQFF. CDR3 DNA sequence: TGTGCCAGCAGTTCAGGGACTAGCGGGAGGGCCGGCAATGAGCAGTTCTTC. Filled out from reference TRBV28 and TRBJ2-1, the complete variable domain reads DVKVTQSSRYLVKRTGEKVFLECVQDMDHENMFWYRQDPGLGLRLIYFSYDVKMKEKGDIPEGYSVSREKKERFSLILESASTNQTSMYLCASSSGTSGRAGNEQFFGPGTRLTVL.

This clonotype was counted a few times. V is TRBV9 and J is TRBJ1-5; unclear D gene. V was trimmed by 4 bases and J by 7 bases, leaving 15 bases between them. CDR1 and CDR2 from the germline V gene are SGDLS and YYNGEE. The CDR3 sequence is 14 residues long. The CDR3 coding sequence is TGTGCCAGCAGCCCTGCGGGGATTGAGCAGCCCCAGCATTTT. It encodes CASSPAGIEQPQHF.

Of note for this clonotype: A read error is possible here, since a much larger clone lies one base away. Lacking the conserved final phenylalanine or tryptophan, this CDR3 likely reflects a read error. This chain links TRBV6-2 or TRBV6-3 with TRBJ1-1, with D possibly matching TRBD1 (5 bases). The V gene lost 7 bases and the J gene lost 10 bases, with 19 bases spanning the gap. CDR1 and CDR2 from the germline V gene are MNHEY and SVGEGT. This CDR3 region has 13 residues. CDR3 protein: CASTGGPKRGAFL. The CDR3 nucleotides read TGTGCCAGCACTGGAGGTCCCAAAAGGGGAGCTTTCCTT.

This clonotype turned up a few times. The chain has TRBV7-2 and TRBJ2-3; D is unclear. The V end lost 5 bases, the J end lost 6 bases, and 12 bases lay between the germline ends. Looked up from germline, CDR1 is SGHTA and CDR2 is FQGNSA. CDR3 length: 13 residues. In DNA form, the CDR3 reads TGTGCCAGCAGCCGCGACATGGCTGATACGCAGTATTTT. Protein product: CASSRDMADTQYF.